A selection of T cell receptor beta chains follows, all from one sample in a study of early T cells in non-severe SARS-CoV-2 infection. MiXCR was run by TCRdb on the 5' RACE reads, yielding one entry per CDR3 protein. Of about 80,000 distinct CDR3 sequences in the sample, 14% were seen once. Sample: whole blood. Receptors were obtained from an adult who was a healthcare worker with PCR-confirmed SARS-CoV-2 infection or an uninfected control (not recorded which). The CDR3 runs from the conserved cysteine through the conserved F or W. Each record gives: D gene, clone size, V gene, J gene, CDR3 protein, CDR3 DNA. D genes are given only for firm matches. Some rows mark clone size as missing; the rest say once, few, many or name a class of expanded clone.

TRBD1	.	TRBV12-3/TRBV12-4	TRBJ2-2	CAARDSYTGELFF	TGTGCCGCCCGGGACAGCTACACCGGGGAGCTGTTTTTT
.	few	TRBV10-3	TRBJ1-1	CAISEGMTEAFF	TGTGCCATCAGTGAGGGGATGACTGAAGCTTTCTTT
TRBD2	.	TRBV27	TRBJ2-7	CASSSLAEPHEQYF	TGTGCCAGCAGTTCGCTAGCGGAGCCCCACGAGCAGTACTTC
TRBD1	.	TRBV6-2/TRBV6-3	TRBJ2-5	CASSYQGARETQYF	TGTGCCAGCAGTTACCAGGGGGCTCGAGAGACCCAGTACTTC
TRBD1	many	TRBV7-9	TRBJ1-5	CASGTQGHQPQHF	TGTGCCAGCGGTACACAGGGGCATCAGCCCCAGCATTTT
.	many	TRBV4-3	TRBJ1-6	CASSQNFRQASSYNSPLHF	TGCGCCAGCAGCCAAAACTTCCGACAGGCGAGCTCCTATAATTCACCCCTCCACTTT
TRBD1	few	TRBV7-2	TRBJ2-1	CATGQAWGHNEQFF	TGTGCCACCGGACAGGCATGGGGTCACAATGAGCAGTTCTTC
TRBD2	few	TRBV10-1	TRBJ2-1	CASSEVGLASSYNEQFF	TGCGCCAGCAGTGAGGTCGGACTAGCGAGCTCCTACAATGAGCAGTTCTTC
.	many	TRBV6-5	TRBJ1-1	CASSYLNPLQGTGTEAFF	TGTGCCAGCAGTTACTTAAACCCCTTACAGGGCACTGGCACTGAAGCTTTCTTT
.	.	TRBV5-1	TRBJ2-5	CASSGPLGQETQYF	TGCGCCAGCAGCGGCCCCCTGGGTCAAGAGACCCAGTACTTC
.	.	TRBV12-2	TRBJ2-7	CASRLAIERQHNSYEQYF	TGTGCAAGTCGCTTAGCGATCGAACGACAGCATAACTCCTACGAGCAGTACTTC
.	.	TRBV4-2	TRBJ1-1	CASSQELAILKPNTEAFF	TGTGCCAGCAGCCAAGAATTAGCCATTTTGAAGCCGAACACTGAAGCTTTCTTT
.	few	TRBV13	TRBJ2-3	CASSSGAPADTQYF	TGTGCCAGCAGCTCCGGAGCGCCCGCGGATACGCAGTATTTT
.	many	TRBV11-2	TRBJ2-2	CASRLLDRITGELFF	TGTGCCAGCAGACTACTGGACAGAATAACCGGGGAGCTGTTTTTT
.	.	TRBV7-2	TRBJ2-2	CASSAEGLKNTGELFF	TGTGCCAGCAGCGCCGAAGGACTTAAGAACACCGGGGAGCTGTTTTTT
TRBD2	.	TRBV5-1	TRBJ2-5	CASSTSGGQETQYF	TGCGCCAGCAGCACTAGCGGGGGCCAAGAGACCCAGTACTTC
.	.	TRBV20-1	TRBJ2-1	CSARDHLREANDEQFF	TGCAGTGCTAGAGATCACCTCAGGGAAGCCAACGATGAGCAGTTCTTC
TRBD2	.	TRBV29-1	TRBJ2-1	CSAPGLAGFNEQFF	TGCAGCGCCCCGGGACTAGCGGGGTTCAATGAGCAGTTCTTC
.	once	TRBV7-2	TRBJ2-1	CASSLVVTDLRPFWEQFF	TGTGCCAGCAGCTTAGTTGTTACTGACCTCCGCCCTTTTTGGGAGCAGTTCTTC
.	.	TRBV2	TRBJ1-1	CASSRTWGNTEAFF	TGTGCCAGCAGCCGGACATGGGGTAACACTGAAGCTTTCTTT
.	.	TRBV7-9	TRBJ1-5	CASNQGPNQPQHF	TGTGCCAGCAACCAGGGACCCAATCAGCCCCAGCATTTT
.	few	TRBV29-1	TRBJ1-1	CSVEAGIPEAFF	TGCAGCGTTGAAGCAGGGATCCCTGAAGCTTTCTTT
.	few	TRBV28	TRBJ2-1	CASLPGGQLGEQFF	TGTGCCAGCTTGCCGGGGGGCCAGCTGGGTGAGCAGTTCTTC
TRBD1	many	TRBV5-6	TRBJ1-2	CASSSDRGQHGYTF	TGTGCCAGCAGCTCAGACAGGGGGCAACATGGCTACACCTTC
.	.	TRBV7-9	TRBJ2-1	CASSFASSEQFF	TGTGCCAGCAGCTTTGCGTCTAGCGAGCAGTTCTTC
.	.	TRBV28	TRBJ2-3	CATHLGREDTQYF	TGTGCCACCCACCTGGGGCGAGAGGATACGCAGTATTTT
TRBD1	.	TRBV5-4	TRBJ1-1	CASSFTGGTEAFF	TGTGCCAGCAGCTTTACAGGGGGCACTGAAGCTTTCTTT
TRBD1	many	TRBV9	TRBJ2-5	CASSLRQGQETQYF	TGTGCCAGCAGTCTCAGACAGGGCCAAGAGACCCAGTACTTC
.	.	TRBV5-5	TRBJ2-5	CASSFGNQETQYF	TGTGCCAGCAGCTTCGGCAACCAAGAGACCCAGTACTTC
TRBD2	.	TRBV12-3/TRBV12-4	TRBJ2-3	CASTSASTDTQYF	TGTGCCAGTACTAGCGCTAGCACAGATACGCAGTATTTT
.	few	TRBV7-8	TRBJ2-1	CASGPRADNEQFF	TGTGCCAGCGGGCCCAGGGCGGACAATGAGCAGTTCTTC
.	few	TRBV7-2	TRBJ2-3	CASIFGISTSDTQYF	TGTGCCAGCATATTCGGGATATCTACATCAGATACGCAGTATTTT
TRBD2	many	TRBV20-1	TRBJ2-7	CSARGVELAGPHYEQYF	TGCAGTGCTAGAGGTGTGGAACTAGCGGGGCCCCACTACGAGCAGTACTTC
.	many	TRBV5-4	TRBJ1-6	CASSLENGNSPLHF	TGTGCCAGCAGCTTGGAGAACGGAAATTCACCCCTCCACTTT
.	.	TRBV7-6	TRBJ2-2	CASSLDQGTGELFF	TGTGCCAGCAGCTTAGACCAGGGGACCGGGGAGCTGTTTTTT
TRBD1	few	TRBV28	TRBJ2-3	CASSLYGTGGVDTQYF	TGTGCCAGCAGTTTATACGGGACAGGGGGCGTAGATACGCAGTATTTT
.	once	TRBV25-1	TRBJ2-3	CASSTFMGTDTQYF	TGTGCCAGCAGTACTTTCATGGGGACAGATACGCAGTATTTT
.	few	TRBV20-1	TRBJ2-3	CSALGADTQYF	TGCAGTGCGCTAGGTGCAGATACGCAGTATTTT
TRBD1	few	TRBV28	TRBJ2-5	CASSETGTGGAMAQYF	TGTGCCAGCAGTGAAACCGGGACAGGGGGCGCGATGGCCCAGTACTTC
.	.	TRBV20-1	TRBJ1-1	CSARTGRTEAFF	TGCAGTGCTAGAACGGGTAGGACTGAAGCTTTCTTT